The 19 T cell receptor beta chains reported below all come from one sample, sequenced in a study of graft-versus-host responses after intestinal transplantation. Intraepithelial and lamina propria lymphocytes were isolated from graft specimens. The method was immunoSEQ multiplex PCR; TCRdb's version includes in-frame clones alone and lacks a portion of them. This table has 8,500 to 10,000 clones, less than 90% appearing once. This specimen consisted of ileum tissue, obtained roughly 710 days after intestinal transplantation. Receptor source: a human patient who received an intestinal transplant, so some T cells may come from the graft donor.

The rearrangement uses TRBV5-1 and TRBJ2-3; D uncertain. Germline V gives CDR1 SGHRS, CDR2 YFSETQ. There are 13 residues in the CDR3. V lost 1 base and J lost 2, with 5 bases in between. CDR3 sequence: CASSLTATDTQYF. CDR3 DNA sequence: TGCGCCAGCAGCTTGACAGCCACAGATACGCAGTATTTT. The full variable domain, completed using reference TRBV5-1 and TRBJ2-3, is KAGVTQTPRYLIKTRGQQVTLSCSPISGHRSVSWYQQTPGQGLQFLFEYFSETQRNKGNFPGRFSGRQFSNSRSEMNVSTLELGDSALYLCASSLTATDTQYFGPGTRLTVL.

This CDR3 is CASSHGTYGYTF. The CDR3 DNA is TGCGCCAGCAGCCACGGGACTTATGGCTACACCTTC. This sequence joins TRBV5-1 and TRBJ1-2; D might be TRBD1 (5 bases). This CDR3 is 12 amino acids long. V shed 4 bases and J shed 5 bases, with 9 bases lying between them. The germline V gene has CDR1 SGHRS and CDR2 YFSETQ.

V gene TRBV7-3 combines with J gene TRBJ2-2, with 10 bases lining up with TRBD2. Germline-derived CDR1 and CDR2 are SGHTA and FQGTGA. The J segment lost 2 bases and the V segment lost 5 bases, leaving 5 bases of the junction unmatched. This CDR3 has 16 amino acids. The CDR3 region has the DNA TGTGCCAGCAGCCCAAGCGGGAGGGATAACACCGGGGAGCTGTTTTTT. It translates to CASSPSGRDNTGELFF.

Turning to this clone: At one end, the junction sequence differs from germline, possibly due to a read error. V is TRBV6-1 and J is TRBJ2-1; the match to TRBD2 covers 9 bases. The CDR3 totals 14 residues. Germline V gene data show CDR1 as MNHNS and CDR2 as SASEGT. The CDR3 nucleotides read TGTGCCAGCGGCCAGCGGGAGGCGTACAATGAGCGGTTCTTC. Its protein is CASGQREAYNERFF.

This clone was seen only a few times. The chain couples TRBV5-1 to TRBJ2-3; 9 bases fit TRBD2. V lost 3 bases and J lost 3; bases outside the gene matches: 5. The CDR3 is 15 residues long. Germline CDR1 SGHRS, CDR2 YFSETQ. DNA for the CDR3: TGCGCCAGCAGCTCCGGGACTAGCATTACAGATACGCAGTATTTT. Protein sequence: CASSSGTSITDTQYF.

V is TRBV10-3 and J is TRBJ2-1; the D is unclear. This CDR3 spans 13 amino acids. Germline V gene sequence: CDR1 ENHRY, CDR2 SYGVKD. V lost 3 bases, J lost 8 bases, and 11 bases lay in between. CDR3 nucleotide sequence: TGTGCCATCAGTGAAACTCCTGAGGATGAGCAGTTCTTC. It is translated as CAISETPEDEQFF.

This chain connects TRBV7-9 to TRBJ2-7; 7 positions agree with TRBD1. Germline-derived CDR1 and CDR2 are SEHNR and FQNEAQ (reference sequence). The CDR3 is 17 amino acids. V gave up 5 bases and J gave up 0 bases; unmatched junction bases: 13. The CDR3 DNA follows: TGTGCCAGCAGCGTAGAAACCGGGACAGATAGCTCCTACGAGCAGTACTTC. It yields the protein CASSVETGTDSSYEQYF.

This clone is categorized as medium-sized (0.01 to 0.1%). CDR3 DNA sequence: TGTGCCAGCAGTTCGCTAGCGTACTCCTACGAGCAGTACTTC. Translated: CASSSLAYSYEQYF. V usage is TRBV6-6 and J usage is TRBJ2-7; TRBD2 might be the D (6 bases). Germline lookup yields CDR1 MNHNY and CDR2 SVGAGI (reference sequence). Trimming removed 4 bases from V and 0 bases from J, with 10 bases in between. This CDR3 is 14 amino acids long.

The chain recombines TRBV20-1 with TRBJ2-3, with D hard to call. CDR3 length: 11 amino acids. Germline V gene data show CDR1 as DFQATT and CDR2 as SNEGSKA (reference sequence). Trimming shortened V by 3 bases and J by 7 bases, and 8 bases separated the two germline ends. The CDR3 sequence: CSASRAHTQYF. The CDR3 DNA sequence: TGCAGTGCTAGCCGGGCTCATACGCAGTATTTT.

CDR3 nucleotide sequence: TGTGCCAGCAGCCAACTTACAGGGGCCGGGAACACTGAAGCTTTCTTT. Translated, it gives CASSQLTGAGNTEAFF. The chain is built from TRBV4-2 and TRBJ1-1, with 7 bases fitting TRBD1. J was trimmed by 1 base and V by 2 bases; bases with no gene match: 7. The CDR3 contains 16 residues. From germline, CDR1 is LGHNA and CDR2 YNFKEQ.

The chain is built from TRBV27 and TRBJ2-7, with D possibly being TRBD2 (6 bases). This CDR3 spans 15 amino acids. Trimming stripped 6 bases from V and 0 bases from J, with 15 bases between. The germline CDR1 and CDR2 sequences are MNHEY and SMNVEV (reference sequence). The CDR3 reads CASSSGGVPSYEQYF. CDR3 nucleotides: TGTGCCAGCAGCTCCGGCGGGGTCCCCTCCTACGAGCAGTACTTC.

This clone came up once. The CDR3 reads CASSFSWGSSYNEQFF. The DNA for the CDR3 is TGTGCCAGCAGCTTTTCTTGGGGGAGCTCCTACAATGAGCAGTTCTTC. The J gene is TRBJ2-1, the V gene TRBV5-4, with D perhaps given as TRBD1 or TRBD2 (5 bases each). The CDR3 spans 16 residues. From germline, CDR1 is SGHNT and CDR2 YYREEE (reference sequence). The V end was cut by 2 bases, the J end by 0 bases, with 12 bases between.

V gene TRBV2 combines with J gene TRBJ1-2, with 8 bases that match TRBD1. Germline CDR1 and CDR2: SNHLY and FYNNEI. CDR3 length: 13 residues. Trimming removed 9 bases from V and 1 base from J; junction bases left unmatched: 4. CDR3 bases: TGTGCCAGTCACGACAGGGGTAACTATGGCTACACCTTC. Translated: CASHDRGNYGYTF. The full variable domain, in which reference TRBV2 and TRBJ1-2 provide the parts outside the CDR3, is EPEVTQTPSHQVTQMGQEVILRCVPISNHLYFYWYRQILGQKVEFLVSFYNNEISEKSEIFDDQFSVERPDGSNFTLKIRSTKLEDSAMYFCASHDRGNYGYTFGSGTRLTVV.

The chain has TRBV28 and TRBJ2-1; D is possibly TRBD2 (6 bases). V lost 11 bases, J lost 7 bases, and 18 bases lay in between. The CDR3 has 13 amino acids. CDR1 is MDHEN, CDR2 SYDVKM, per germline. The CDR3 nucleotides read TGTGCCGTCTGGGGCGGGGCCATTAATGAGCAGTTCTTC. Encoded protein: CAVWGGAINEQFF.

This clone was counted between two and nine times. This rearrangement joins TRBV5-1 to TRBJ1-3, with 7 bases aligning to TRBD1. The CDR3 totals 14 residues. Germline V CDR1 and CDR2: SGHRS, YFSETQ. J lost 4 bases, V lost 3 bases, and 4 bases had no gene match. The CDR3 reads CASSSGDRGNTIYF. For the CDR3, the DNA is TGCGCCAGCAGCTCAGGGGACAGAGGAAACACCATATATTTT.

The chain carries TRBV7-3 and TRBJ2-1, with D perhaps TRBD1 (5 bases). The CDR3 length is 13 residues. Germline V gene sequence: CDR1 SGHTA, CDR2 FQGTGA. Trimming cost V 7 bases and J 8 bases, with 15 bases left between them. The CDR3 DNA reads TGTGCCAGCACCCTAGGAGACAGCCATGAGCAGTTCTTC. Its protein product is CASTLGDSHEQFF.

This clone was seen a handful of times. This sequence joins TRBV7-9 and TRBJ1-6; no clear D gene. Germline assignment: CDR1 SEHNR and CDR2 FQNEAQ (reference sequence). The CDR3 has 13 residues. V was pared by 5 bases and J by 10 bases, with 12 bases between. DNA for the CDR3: TGTGCCAGCAGCGGGCAACTTGACTCACCCCTCCACTTT. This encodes CASSGQLDSPLHF.

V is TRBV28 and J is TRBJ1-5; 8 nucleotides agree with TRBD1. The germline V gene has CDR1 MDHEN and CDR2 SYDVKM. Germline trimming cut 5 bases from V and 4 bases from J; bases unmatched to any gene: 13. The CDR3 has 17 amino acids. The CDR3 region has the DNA TGTGCCAGCAGTCCCGACAGGGGTGGGCAGGGAAATCAGCCCCAGCATTTT. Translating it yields CASSPDRGGQGNQPQHF. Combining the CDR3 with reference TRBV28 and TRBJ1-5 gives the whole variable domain DVKVTQSSRYLVKRTGEKVFLECVQDMDHENMFWYRQDPGLGLRLIYFSYDVKMKEKGDIPEGYSVSREKKERFSLILESASTNQTSMYLCASSPDRGGQGNQPQHFGDGTRLSIL.

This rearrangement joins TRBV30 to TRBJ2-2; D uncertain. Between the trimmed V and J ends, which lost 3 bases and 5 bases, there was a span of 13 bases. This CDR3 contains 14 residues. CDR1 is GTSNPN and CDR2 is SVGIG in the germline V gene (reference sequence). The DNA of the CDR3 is TGTGCCTGGAGCTCCGGGCTGGGGACCGGGGAGCTGTTTTTT. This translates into CAWSSGLGTGELFF.